The sequence of this T cell receptor beta chain was determined in a study of T cell repertoires in cytomegalovirus infection. Study background: It can be stated that public TCR beta signatures indicated CMV infection as well as a matching HLA type. The study's findings and limits: HLA-C-restricted TCR beta clonotypes specific for CMV led the ex vivo response. People with CMV and the relevant HLA were identified by cumulative public TCR beta family frequency.

TCRdb ran MiXCR on the reads and lists one entry per CDR3 protein. This sample has hundreds of thousands of distinct CDR3 sequences, with 35% found just once. The CDR3 spans 13 residues. Deletions cut 4 bases from V and 8 bases from J, with 11 bases between. CDR1 is KGHDR and CDR2 is SFDVKD in the germline V gene. This clonotype was detected only a few times. Its antigen is not known. The rearrangement uses TRBV24-1 and TRBJ2-1; perhaps TRBD2 as D (5 bases). Sequenced sample: PBMCs. This sequence was found in a human donor in good health (CMV status not recorded). Some clones in this sample may be carry-over from other donors' samples. CDR3 amino acids: CATSDLGEDEQFF. Here the CDR3 DNA reads TGTGCCACCAGTGACCTGGGAGAGGATGAGCAGTTCTTC.